This T cell receptor (beta chain) is drawn from a study of blood T cells in healthy people across ages. Trimming stripped 3 bases from V and 0 bases from J, with 15 bases between. Germline CDR1 and CDR2: LNHNV and YYDKDF (reference sequence). The length of the CDR3 is 17 residues. Around 10 milliliters was the volume of peripheral blood drawn from each donor. The second PCR ran about 6 to 12 cycles with a sample-barcoded 5' primer and J-beta primers. Each of the cDNA molecules was tagged by a template-switch adaptor with 12 random nucleotides. Every sample gave at least 2.5 million paired-end reads containing CDR3. Each CDR3 protein is one row after TCRdb ran MiXCR on the 5' RACE reads. The sample holds roughly 2 million distinct CDR3 sequences, roughly 52% seen once. This clonotype was seen more than once but under ten times. The target antigen is unknown. Study results and limitations: Higher naive T cell percentage went strongly together with higher TCR beta diversity.

The sequenced material came from blood. This TCR came from a woman between 35 and 50 years old in good health. V usage is TRBV15 and J usage is TRBJ2-4, with D maybe TRBD1 (5 bases). CDR3 bases: TGTGCCACCAGCAGTCCTCCAGGGTTCCCAGCCAAAAACATTCAGTACTTC. It is translated as CATSSPPGFPAKNIQYF.